This entry lists 26 T cell receptor beta chains sequenced from one sample in a study of blood T cells in healthy people across ages. A second roughly 6 to 12 cycle PCR used barcoded and J-beta primers. MiXCR, applied by TCRdb to the 5' RACE reads, yields one record per CDR3 protein. The sample includes approximately 880,000 distinct CDR3 sequences, roughly 50% of them seen just once. Material for sequencing was blood. The receptor source for this set is a man aged 25 to 40 in good health.

The chain has TRBV29-1 and TRBJ2-7; no reliable D call. This CDR3 has 11 residues. Germline V gene data show CDR1 as SQVTM and CDR2 as ANQGSEA. Trimming cost V 7 bases and J 1 base, with 8 bases left between them. The CDR3 bases are TGCAGCGCAATCAGATCCTACGAGCAGTACTTC. It specifies CSAIRSYEQYF.

This clonotype has more than one count but fewer than ten. This chain links TRBV20-1 with TRBJ1-5, with 7 bases fitting TRBD1. The germline V gene encodes CDR1 DFQATT and CDR2 SNEGSKA (reference sequence). This CDR3 is 14 amino acids long. V lost 0 bases and J lost 4; bases outside the gene matches: 3. CDR3 DNA: TGCAGTGCTAGAGACCCAGGGGGTAATCAGCCCCAGCATTTT. It yields the protein CSARDPGGNQPQHF.

This chain connects TRBV20-1 to TRBJ2-5, with 9 bases lining up with TRBD2. The CDR3 is made up of 16 amino acids. CDR1 is DFQATT, CDR2 SNEGSKA, per germline (reference sequence). J lost 1 base, V lost 1 base, and 7 bases had no gene match. CDR3 protein: CSARVQRGVTQETQYF. CDR3 DNA: TGCAGTGCTAGAGTTCAGCGGGGGGTGACCCAAGAGACCCAGTACTTC.

The chain has TRBV4-1 and TRBJ2-3; D not certain. V lost 4 bases and J lost 4, with 12 bases in between. Germline-derived CDR1 and CDR2 are MGHRA and YSYEKL. This CDR3 has 14 residues. CDR3 loop: CASSPSKGPDTQYF. For the CDR3, the DNA is TGCGCCAGCAGCCCCTCCAAGGGTCCAGATACGCAGTATTTT.

This clonotype was picked up many times. The CDR3 loop is CASTWGFGEKLFF. In DNA form, the CDR3 reads TGCGCCAGCACCTGGGGATTCGGTGAAAAACTGTTTTTT. The chain uses TRBV5-1 and TRBJ1-4, with D uncertain. This CDR3 is built from 13 residues. The V end lost 6 bases, the J end lost 7 bases, and 13 bases lay between the germline ends. Germline V gene lookup returns CDR1 SGHRS and CDR2 YFSETQ.

The CDR3 DNA reads TGTGCCAGCAGGCATAGGACCGGAATCTTCCAAGAGACCCAGTACTTC. This sequence encodes CASRHRTGIFQETQYF. The gene calls are TRBV12-3 or TRBV12-4 and TRBJ2-7; D gene uncertain. The DNA matches TRBJ2-5 better at its end, which makes the J call doubtful. The CDR3 has 16 amino acids.

The genes are TRBV2 and TRBJ2-2, with D perhaps matching TRBD1 or TRBD2 (6 bases each). In germline, CDR1 is SNHLY, CDR2 FYNNEI. This CDR3 region has 14 residues. Trimming removed 7 bases at V and 4 bases at J, with 13 bases between. CDR3 nucleotides: TGTGCCAGCATTAGCGGACAGATCACCGGGGAGCTGTTTTTT. It is translated as CASISGQITGELFF. The full variable domain, rest sourced from reference TRBV2 and TRBJ2-2, is EPEVTQTPSHQVTQMGQEVILRCVPISNHLYFYWYRQILGQKVEFLVSFYNNEISEKSEIFDDQFSVERPDGSNFTLKIRSTKLEDSAMYFCASISGQITGELFFGEGSRLTVL.

The chain recombines TRBV25-1 with TRBJ2-7; D is perhaps TRBD2 (6 bases). Germline V gene sequence: CDR1 MGHDK, CDR2 SYGVNS. CDR3 size: 13 residues. V dropped 0 bases and J dropped 6 bases, with 9 bases sitting between them. CDR3: CASSEYHGGEQYF. As DNA, the CDR3 is TGTGCCAGCAGTGAATATCACGGGGGCGAGCAGTACTTC.

In its sample, this clonotype was seen a few times. The gene calls are TRBV14 and TRBJ2-7; TRBD2 matches at 7 bases. Germline V gene lookup returns CDR1 SGHDN and CDR2 FVKESK. The CDR3 is 14 amino acids. V was clipped by 10 bases and J by 0 bases; unmatched bases: 9. The CDR3 loop reads CATRPASGSYEQYF. Written as DNA, the CDR3 is TGTGCCACCCGGCCGGCTAGCGGCTCCTACGAGCAGTACTTC.

The J gene is TRBJ1-2, the V gene TRBV4-2; D unresolved. Germline values: CDR1 LGHNA, CDR2 YNFKEQ. The V gene lost 1 base and the J gene lost 1 base, with 10 bases spanning the gap. CDR3 size: 15 residues. The chain's CDR3 is CASSQVSGDNYGYTF. CDR3 DNA sequence: TGTGCCAGCAGCCAAGTTTCGGGAGATAACTATGGCTACACCTTC.

V and J are TRBV5-1 and TRBJ2-7; D is ambiguous. CDR1 is SGHRS, CDR2 YFSETQ, per germline. CDR3 length: 16 residues. The V and J ends lost 1 base and 0 bases respectively, with 14 bases between them. The CDR3 sequence is CASSLMVTRSSYEQYF. CDR3 coding DNA: TGCGCCAGCAGCTTGATGGTCACCCGAAGCTCCTACGAGCAGTACTTC.

This clonotype turned up a few times. This chain uses TRBV27 with TRBJ1-5; 7 bases are a match to TRBD1. The germline gives CDR1 MNHEY, CDR2 SMNVEV (reference sequence). V lost 5 bases to trimming and J lost 10 bases; unmatched junction nucleotides: 14. The CDR3 is 15 amino acids. CDR3 sequence (DNA): TGTGCCAGCAGTCCCAATTACAGGGGCGACGGCCCCCAGCATTTT. Protein: CASSPNYRGDGPQHF.

Here the CDR3 DNA reads TGCAGCGGTACCGGGACAGGGGGCTTAAGTGAGCAGTTCTTC. This codes for CSGTGTGGLSEQFF. V usage is TRBV29-1 and J usage is TRBJ2-1, with TRBD1 identical over 12 bases. CDR1 and CDR2 from the germline V gene are SQVTM and ANQGSEA. This CDR3 comprises 14 residues. J gave up 9 bases and V 7 bases, and 10 bases lay outside the gene matches.

This clonotype appeared a few times. The chain uses TRBV14 and TRBJ2-3; D ambiguous. V gave up 3 bases and J gave up 5 bases, with 12 bases separating them. The CDR3 loop spans 14 amino acids. Germline-derived CDR1 and CDR2 are SGHDN and FVKESK. The chain's CDR3 is CASSQVSTLDTQYF. As DNA, the CDR3 is TGTGCCAGCAGCCAGGTATCGACCCTAGATACGCAGTATTTT.

The J gene is TRBJ2-7, the V gene TRBV20-1; TRBD1 matches 7 bases. The germline V gene has CDR1 DFQATT and CDR2 SNEGSKA (reference sequence). The CDR3 spans 14 residues. Trimming took 6 bases from V and 3 from J; bases not matched to a gene: 11. CDR3 region: CSASIPGQIYEQYF. CDR3 bases: TGCAGTGCCAGCATACCGGGACAGATCTACGAGCAGTACTTC.

This chain joins TRBV6-2 or TRBV6-3 and TRBJ2-3, with 8 positions matching TRBD1. The CDR3 sequence is 14 residues long. CDR1 and CDR2 from the germline V gene are MNHEY and SVGEGT. Trimming took 7 bases from V and 6 from J; bases not matched to a gene: 9. In DNA form, the CDR3 reads TGTGCCAGCACCGACGGGACAGGCGGGGATACGCAGTATTTT. It translates to CASTDGTGGDTQYF.

The gene calls are TRBV12-3 or TRBV12-4 and TRBJ2-1; D may be TRBD1 or TRBD2 (7 bases each). The CDR3 has 16 amino acids. The V gene lost 6 bases and the J gene lost 6 bases, with 21 bases spanning the gap. CDR3 protein: CASSSWGGGFSNEQFF. The DNA for the CDR3 is TGTGCCAGCAGCTCCTGGGGAGGGGGCTTTAGCAATGAGCAGTTCTTC.

The genes are TRBV29-1 and TRBJ2-3; D is undetermined. The CDR3 spans 15 residues. V shed 3 bases and J shed 3 bases, with 16 bases lying between them. Germline loops: CDR1 SQVTM, CDR2 ANQGSEA. The CDR3 sequence: CSVELVRQVTDTQYF. The CDR3 nucleotides read TGCAGCGTTGAGCTTGTTCGGCAGGTAACAGATACGCAGTATTTT.

Concerning this clonotype itself: Germline and junction disagree at one end, which may indicate a read error. This chain links TRBV5-1 with TRBJ1-1; 11 nucleotides match TRBD1. The V gene's germline CDR1 is SGHRS and CDR2 YFSETQ. This CDR3 has 15 residues. The DNA for the CDR3 is TGCGGCAGCAGCGGACAGGGGGCGGGAAACACTGAAGCTTTCTTT. Translating it yields CGSSGQGAGNTEAFF. Variable domain in full (rest from reference TRBV5-1 and TRBJ1-1): KAGVTQTPRYLIKTRGQQVTLSCSPISGHRSVSWYQQTPGQGLQFLFEYFSETQRNKGNFPGRFSGRQFSNSRSEMNVSTLELGDSALYLCGSSGQGAGNTEAFFGQGTRLTVV.

The sample holds a few counts of this clonotype. The rearrangement links TRBV4-1 to TRBJ1-2; D is perhaps TRBD1 (5 bases). The CDR3 extends over 17 amino acids. CDR1 is MGHRA, CDR2 YSYEKL, per germline. Trimming left V 1 base short and J 6 bases short, with 21 bases between. The CDR3: CASSQGSGQGAYHGYTF. CDR3 coding DNA: TGCGCCAGCAGCCAAGGCTCTGGGCAGGGCGCGTACCATGGCTACACCTTC.

The chain links TRBV7-2 to TRBJ1-4, with TRBD1 matching 9 bases. With V trimmed by 5 bases and J by 3 bases, 4 bases remained unmatched. CDR3 length equals 15 residues. CDR1 and CDR2 (germline): SGHTA, FQGNSA. CDR3 in DNA: TGTGCCAGCAGCCTCCGACAGGGGGCTAATGAAAAACTGTTTTTT. It encodes CASSLRQGANEKLFF.

The CDR3 nucleotides are TGCGCCAGCAGCTTAATGGTCCTCGAGGATACGCAGTATTTT. This translates into CASSLMVLEDTQYF. The chain recombines TRBV5-1 with TRBJ2-3; D ambiguous. The germline gives CDR1 SGHRS, CDR2 YFSETQ. The V end lost 2 bases, the J end lost 6 bases, and 13 bases lay between the germline ends. The CDR3 loop spans 14 amino acids.

The J gene is TRBJ2-3, the V gene TRBV5-1; possibly TRBD1 or TRBD2 for D (5 bases each). Germline loops: CDR1 SGHRS, CDR2 YFSETQ. The CDR3 covers 17 residues. Trimming pared 4 bases from V and 1 base from J, leaving 19 bases between. This CDR3 reads CASSPGRSVFGTDTQYF. For the CDR3, the DNA is TGCGCCAGCAGCCCGGGACGGTCCGTATTCGGCACAGATACGCAGTATTTT. Variable domain in full (rest from reference TRBV5-1 and TRBJ2-3): KAGVTQTPRYLIKTRGQQVTLSCSPISGHRSVSWYQQTPGQGLQFLFEYFSETQRNKGNFPGRFSGRQFSNSRSEMNVSTLELGDSALYLCASSPGRSVFGTDTQYFGPGTRLTVL.

V gene TRBV28 combines with J gene TRBJ2-7; 9 bases are shared with TRBD1. Germline trimming cut 6 bases from V and 1 base from J; bases unmatched to any gene: 10. Germline lookup yields CDR1 MDHEN and CDR2 SYDVKM. CDR3 length: 16 residues. This CDR3 reads CASSSPPGQGSYEQYF. In DNA form, the CDR3 reads TGTGCCAGCAGCTCCCCCCCGGGACAGGGTTCCTACGAGCAGTACTTC.

This clonotype came up many times. The chain joins TRBV3-1 to TRBJ2-3, with D hard to call. The CDR3 consists of 14 residues. V was trimmed by 8 bases and J by 0 bases, leaving 12 bases between them. Germline CDR1 LGHDT, CDR2 YNNKEL (reference sequence). The CDR3 here is CASCQLTSTDTQYF. CDR3 bases: TGTGCCAGCTGTCAGTTAACTAGCACAGATACGCAGTATTTT.

The chain has TRBV2 and TRBJ2-3; D remains unclear. The CDR3 is 14 residues long. The germline V gene has CDR1 SNHLY and CDR2 FYNNEI. V was shortened by 1 base and J by 5 bases, with 10 bases between the two germline ends. The chain's CDR3 is CASSEGRWGDTQYF. The CDR3 DNA is TGTGCCAGCAGTGAAGGACGATGGGGAGATACGCAGTATTTT.